This TCR beta chain was identified in a study of T cells after posttransplantation cyclophosphamide listed by TCRdb under 2016. Study-wide context: Using TRB sequencing, the study followed how the T cell repertoire rebuilt after myeloablative bone marrow transplantation with posttransplantation cyclophosphamide given as GVHD prophylaxis. Antigen receptor sequencing was done on samples from about 34 PTCy-treated patients and from approximately 17 related bone marrow donors of those patients. Blood from all 30 or so PTCy patients who had 1-year posttransplant specimens underwent TRB sequencing. TRB sequencing was also done on up to roughly 3 additional blood samples from 2 to 5.2 years after transplant in 3 patients, and on pretransplant blood from 4 patients. Because TRA and TRB clonality were tightly correlated in roughly 10 samples, subsequent TCR analyses were focused on TRB only. Public TRB sequences were searched against a database of over 3,000 sequences associated with responses to pathogens, tumor antigens, self-antigens and alloantigens. The paper's findings and limits, for the study overall: At 1-2 months, donor-recipient similarity was low but rose over the first year, and the later blood repertoires were often dominated by donor CD8+ memory clones. The TRB repertoires of T cells infiltrating skin or the GI tract showed only limited overlap with the TRB repertoires found in blood. Across approximately 45 patients, TRB clonality was highly associated with recipient CMV seropositivity and CMV reactivation, and diversity in PTCy patients was similar to diversity in CNI/methotrexate controls.

Genomic DNA was used for TRB sequencing, which was performed with the immunoSEQ assay at survey resolution or with the hsTCRB kit. The authors' pipeline ran thus. The immunoSEQ software handled the initial read processing, while the LymphoSeq R package was used for the repertoire analyses. For each TRB dataset, clonality was calculated as 1 minus normalized Shannon entropy, and the Gini coefficient was computed as well. Phenotypes of unsorted samples were inferred by mapping TRB sequences from sorted subsets of the recipient or donor onto the same recipient's unsorted samples. The source is immuneACCESS, and TCRdb retained only in-frame sequences with V and J called. Part of the clones is not carried over; for the studies checked, unresolved V genes explain less than half of this, and the remainder is unexplained. V and J calls and clone size are copied from that table; D and trimming were computed from the DNA. This sample includes around 2,900 clones, and none of them was observed just once. Clones ranked in the top ten supply around 33% of the sample.

V sheds 4 bases and J sheds 3 bases, leaving 11 bases between their ends. There are 14 amino acids in the CDR3, from cysteine to phenylalanine inclusive. The entry retains the CDR3 DNA only, 42 bases that are in frame from base 1. CDR1 ENHRY and CDR2 SYGVKD are derived from the germline V gene. This clone is judged medium-sized (0.01 to 0.1%). Its specific antigen is unknown. No base quality values were provided; no much bigger clone lies one nucleotide off. Taken with the paper, the label for treatment or condition translates to: high-dose cyclophosphamide on days +3 and +4 as single-agent GVHD prophylaxis. PTCy patients received busulfan and fludarabine conditioning, a related or unrelated marrow graft, and cyclophosphamide on days +3 and +4. The PTCy-treated patients were drawn from a prospective, multi-institutional clinical trial. Peripheral blood and bone marrow mononuclear cells were isolated by Ficoll-Hypaque density centrifugation and were cryopreserved.

This material consisted of PBMCs, taken after allogeneic stem cell transplant with posttransplant cyclophosphamide. The sequence was obtained from a female patient aged 50 to 65 who received an allogeneic stem cell transplant from a related donor, was CMV-positive, and had no GVHD. Some T cells may have been brought in with the graft after a transplant. The rearrangement combines TRBV10-3 with TRBJ2-3; a tentative D call is TRBD1 (6 bases match). The CDR3 amino acid sequence is: CAISGSGTTDTQYF. The bases read TGTGCCATCAGTGGATCCGGGACAACAGATACGCAGTATTTT.